This T cell receptor beta chain is drawn from a study of blood T cells in healthy people across ages. V lost 1 base, J lost 4 bases, and 8 bases lay in between. Germline-derived CDR1 and CDR2 are LGHNA and YSLEER. This CDR3 region has 15 residues. This clonotype was counted only a few times. Then a second PCR, running about 7 to 11 cycles, was carried out with a sample-barcoded 5' primer and a J-beta primer mix. TCRdb fed the 5' RACE reads into MiXCR, producing one record per CDR3 protein. The sample consists of about 1.4 million distinct CDR3 sequences, approximately 63% of them appearing once. This sequence was found in a man between 18 and 29 years old in good health. Sequencing was done on a sample of blood. The genes are TRBV4-3 and TRBJ2-6; perhaps TRBD1 as D (6 bases). CDR3 sequence reads: CASSQGRGGANVLTF. The CDR3 DNA follows: TGCGCCAGCAGCCAAGGAAGGGGGGGGGCCAACGTCCTGACTTTC.